A selection of T cell receptor beta chains follows, all from one sample in a study of beta chain features in type 1 diabetes. Clones were read by immunoSEQ multiplex PCR, and TCRdb kept only the in-frame ones, dropping some. The table has approximately 730,000 clones, 13% seen once. Sequenced material: naive CD4+ T cells from blood. The receptors were sampled from a man younger than 35 with type 1 diabetes. CDR3s include the opening cysteine and the closing phenylalanine or tryptophan. D genes are given only for firm matches. Clone size is given for some rows only: seen once, a few or many times, or a class if the clone is expanded.

V	D	J	size	CDR3	DNA
TRBV18	NA	TRBJ2-7	NA	CASSDTSYEQYF	TGTGCCAGCTCGGACACGTCCTACGAGCAGTACTTC
TRBV13	NA	TRBJ2-3	few	CASSLRGSGDPDTQYF	TGTGCCAGCAGCTTAAGGGGATCGGGGGATCCAGATACGCAGTATTTT
TRBV10-1	TRBD2	TRBJ2-5	few	CASSESTLAGEQETQYF	TGCGCCAGCAGTGAGTCGACTCTAGCGGGGGAACAAGAGACCCAGTACTTC
TRBV18	NA	TRBJ1-1	few	CASSPQQGFAEAFF	TGTGCCAGCTCACCACAGCAGGGTTTCGCTGAAGCTTTCTTT
TRBV6-5	NA	TRBJ2-1	few	CASSPDSRNEQFF	TGTGCCAGCAGTCCGGACAGTCGCAATGAGCAGTTCTTC
TRBV18	TRBD1	TRBJ1-5	NA	CASSRDRSNQPQHF	TGTGCCAGCTCACGGGACAGGAGCAATCAGCCCCAGCATTTT
TRBV27	NA	TRBJ2-6	few	CASSFQRDSSGANVLTF	TGTGCCAGCAGTTTCCAGAGGGATTCCTCTGGGGCCAACGTCCTGACTTTC
TRBV7-9	NA	TRBJ2-4	NA	CASNPGPRERGAKNIQYF	TGTGCCAGCAACCCAGGGCCCAGGGAACGAGGGGCCAAAAACATTCAGTACTTC
TRBV28	NA	TRBJ2-2	few	CASRLTNTGELFF	TGTGCCAGCAGACTAACAAACACCGGGGAGCTGTTTTTT
TRBV27	NA	TRBJ2-5	few	CASGQYQETQYF	TGTGCCAGCGGGCAGTACCAAGAGACCCAGTACTTC
TRBV5-1	NA	TRBJ1-1	few	CASSLNSQNTEAFF	TGCGCCAGCAGCTTGAACAGTCAGAACACTGAAGCTTTCTTT
TRBV6-4	NA	TRBJ1-2	few	CASSDGAGYGYTF	TGTGCCAGCAGTGACGGGGCAGGATATGGCTACACCTTC
TRBV4-1	NA	TRBJ2-1	few	CASSQLRVDEQFF	TGCGCCAGCAGCCAGCTCCGAGTCGATGAGCAGTTCTTC
TRBV10-2	TRBD1	TRBJ2-7	few	CASIGQGPYEQYF	TGCGCCAGCATCGGACAGGGGCCCTACGAGCAGTACTTC
TRBV5-1	NA	TRBJ2-1	NA	CASSLRQGPSYYNEQFF	TGCGCCAGCAGCTTGAGGCAGGGCCCTTCCTACTACAATGAGCAGTTCTTC
TRBV4-1	NA	TRBJ1-2	few	CASTSRGGPTHYGYTF	TGCGCCAGCACCTCAAGGGGGGGACCGACCCACTATGGCTACACCTTC
TRBV7-2	NA	TRBJ1-5	NA	CASSPTSGNQPQHF	TGTGCCAGCAGCCCGACCTCGGGCAATCAGCCCCAGCATTTT
TRBV5-1	NA	TRBJ1-1	few	CASSLATDSTEAFF	TGCGCCAGCAGCTTGGCGACCGATAGCACTGAAGCTTTCTTT
TRBV25-1	TRBD2	TRBJ2-1	few	CASSAPSASGDYNEQFF	TGTGCCAGCAGTGCGCCCTCAGCTAGCGGAGATTACAATGAGCAGTTCTTC
TRBV28	NA	TRBJ2-6	NA	CASSPSRSGANVLTF	TGTGCCAGCAGTCCCTCGCGCTCTGGGGCCAACGTCCTGACTTTC
TRBV15	NA	TRBJ2-1	NA	CATSRDRGGREFF	TGTGCCACCAGCAGAGATCGAGGGGGTCGAGAGTTCTTC
TRBV9	TRBD2	TRBJ2-1	few	CASSVMGLAGNEQFF	TGTGCCAGCAGCGTAATGGGACTAGCGGGTAATGAGCAGTTCTTC
TRBV29-1	NA	TRBJ1-5	NA	CSVGDPDGQPQHF	TGCAGCGTTGGGGATCCGGACGGTCAGCCCCAGCATTTT
TRBV10-3	TRBD2	TRBJ2-7	few	CAASGGTYEQYF	TGTGCCGCCTCGGGGGGGACCTACGAGCAGTACTTC
TRBV9	NA	TRBJ1-4	NA	CASSVAPGRGTNEKLFF	TGTGCCAGCAGCGTAGCCCCAGGCCGGGGCACTAATGAAAAACTGTTTTTT
TRBV6-5	NA	TRBJ1-1	NA	CASLTSLANTEAFF	TGTGCCAGCTTGACGAGTTTGGCGAACACTGAAGCTTTCTTT
TRBV7-9	NA	TRBJ1-1	few	CASSLARVNTEAFF	TGTGCCAGCAGCTTAGCGCGTGTGAACACTGAAGCTTTCTTT
TRBV27	NA	TRBJ1-2	NA	CASKNRAMDYGYTF	TGTGCCAGCAAGAACAGGGCTATGGACTATGGCTACACCTTC
TRBV11-2	TRBD2	TRBJ2-3	NA	CASRAPGRGITDTQYF	TGTGCCAGCCGCGCCCCGGGGCGGGGGATCACAGATACGCAGTATTTT
TRBV7-2	NA	TRBJ2-7	few	CASSLGIHSYEQYF	TGTGCCAGCAGCTTAGGTATTCATAGCTACGAGCAGTACTTC
TRBV6-1	NA	TRBJ2-1	NA	CALGSPYNEQFF	TGTGCCTTGGGCAGCCCTTACAATGAGCAGTTCTTC
TRBV29-1	NA	TRBJ2-5	few	CSVGEGTQYF	TGCAGCGTGGGAGAGGGGACCCAGTACTTC
TRBV9	TRBD1	TRBJ1-6	NA	CASSVNRGNSPLHF	TGTGCCAGCAGCGTGAACAGGGGGAATTCACCCCTCCACTTT
TRBV27	TRBD1	TRBJ2-7	few	CASRVGPRDRSYEQYF	TGTGCCAGCAGGGTTGGCCCCCGGGACAGATCCTACGAGCAGTACTTC
TRBV29-1	NA	TRBJ1-1	NA	CSVAGGGTNEAFF	TGCAGCGTCGCTGGGGGAGGGACTAATGAAGCTTTCTTT
TRBV28	TRBD1	TRBJ2-1	NA	CASRETGQGSRNEQFF	TGTGCCAGCAGGGAAACGGGACAGGGGAGTAGGAATGAGCAGTTCTTC
TRBV9	NA	TRBJ1-5	few	CASSVDGGTQPQHF	TGTGCCAGCAGCGTAGATGGGGGGACTCAGCCCCAGCATTTT
TRBV5-8	TRBD2	TRBJ2-7	NA	CASSRLGGALSYEQYF	TGTGCCAGCAGCCGCCTGGGAGGGGCACTGAGCTACGAGCAGTACTTC
TRBV15	NA	TRBJ1-1	few	CATSRDLLGTEAFF	TGTGCCACCAGCAGAGATTTGTTAGGGACAGAAGCTTTCTTT
TRBV7-8	TRBD1	TRBJ2-2	few	CASSFGTVRTNGELFF	TGTGCCAGCAGCTTCGGGACAGTTCGAACAAACGGGGAGCTGTTTTTT
TRBV29-1	NA	TRBJ2-1	few	CSVVGDSRYNEQFF	TGCAGCGTTGTAGGGGACTCCCGCTACAATGAGCAGTTCTTC
TRBV11-1	NA	TRBJ2-4	few	CASSVRVENIQYF	TGTGCCAGCAGCGTTCGCGTGGAAAACATTCAGTACTTC
TRBV2	NA	TRBJ2-3	NA	CASSATGRTDTQYF	TGTGCCAGCAGTGCGACAGGGAGGACAGATACGCAGTATTTT
TRBV5-6	NA	TRBJ2-5	NA	CASSLGLTSGEETQYF	TGTGCCAGCAGCTTGGGACTTACTTCGGGGGAAGAGACCCAGTACTTC
TRBV7-3	TRBD1	TRBJ1-1	few	CASRAGGNTEAFF	TGTGCCAGCCGTGCAGGGGGTAACACTGAAGCTTTCTTT
TRBV19	TRBD1	TRBJ1-1	NA	CASSPDRDGTEAFF	TGTGCCAGTAGCCCGGACAGGGATGGAACTGAAGCTTTCTTT
TRBV29-1	TRBD2	TRBJ2-3	few	CSVPSLAGGTDTQYF	TGCAGCGTCCCCTCACTAGCGGGGGGTACAGATACGCAGTATTTT
TRBV2	TRBD2	TRBJ2-1	few	CASSRESGGNPYNEQFF	TGTGCCAGCAGTCGGGAGAGCGGGGGGAACCCCTACAATGAGCAGTTCTTC
TRBV5-1	NA	TRBJ2-6	few	CASSRRDGWPGANVLTF	TGCGCCAGCAGCAGAAGGGACGGCTGGCCTGGGGCCAACGTCCTGACTTTC
TRBV28	NA	TRBJ2-6	NA	CASSRRRQSGANVLTF	TGTGCCAGCAGCCGACGCCGGCAGTCTGGGGCCAACGTCCTGACTTTC
TRBV2	TRBD1	TRBJ1-1	few	CASTGTGGTEAFF	TGTGCCAGCACCGGGACAGGGGGGACTGAAGCTTTCTTT
TRBV15	NA	TRBJ2-5	few	CATSIDRFQETQYF	TGTGCCACCTCGATTGACCGGTTTCAGGAGACCCAGTACTTC
TRBV7-9	NA	TRBJ1-6	NA	CASSPRAVPTINSPLHF	TGTGCCAGCAGCCCCCGTGCAGTCCCTACGATAAATTCACCCCTCCACTTT
TRBV19	NA	TRBJ2-7	NA	CASSPREANVGEQYF	TGTGCCAGTAGTCCCCGAGAAGCGAACGTCGGCGAGCAGTACTTC
TRBV28	TRBD2	TRBJ2-3	few	CASSPRGGKGTDTQYF	TGTGCCAGCAGCCCTCGGGGGGGTAAAGGCACAGATACGCAGTATTTT